A single sample gave rise to the 25 T cell receptor beta chains below, sequenced in a study of T-cell reconstitution after alpha-beta-depleted transplantation in children. Using unique molecular identifiers, the investigators prepared the TCRbeta library. TCRdb redid the calling of the PCR reads with MiXCR, one entry per CDR3 protein. The sample comprises 700,000 to 950,000 distinct CDR3 sequences, 16% of which are singletons, and 5% rests with the top ten. The source was PBMCs, mostly from graft donor cells, collected 360 days after TCRalphabeta/CD19-depleted stem cell transplant. These receptors were taken from a male patient between 5 and 17 years old who had a stem cell transplant for acute lymphoblastic leukemia, so the T cells may come from the graft donor.

This clonotype was detected only a few times. The V and J genes are TRBV20-1 and TRBJ2-1, with 16 bases matching TRBD2. This CDR3 is built from 17 residues. The trim removed 5 bases at V and 4 bases at J, leaving 8 bases unmatched. Germline V gene sequence: CDR1 DFQATT, CDR2 SNEGSKA (reference sequence). This chain's CDR3 is CSALTGTSGRGYNEQFF. In DNA form, the CDR3 reads TGCAGTGCTCTTACCGGGACTAGCGGGAGGGGTTACAATGAGCAGTTCTTC.

Concerning this clonotype: Relative to the germline gene, one junction end is altered; a read error may explain this. The chain employs TRBV12-3 or TRBV12-4 and TRBJ2-3, with 7 bases that match TRBD1. The CDR3 is 13 residues long. The CDR3 loop is CASSLTGTDAQYF. The CDR3 nucleotides read TGTGCCAGCAGCCTTACAGGGACAGATGCGCAGTATTTT.

This clonotype came up a few times. This sequence joins TRBV5-1 and TRBJ2-7; D possibly corresponds to TRBD2 (5 bases). V was cut by 0 bases and J by 5 bases, with 12 bases left in between. The CDR3 extends over 14 amino acids. The germline V gene encodes CDR1 SGHRS and CDR2 YFSETQ. The chain's CDR3 is CASSLEGPGDEQYF. In DNA, the CDR3 is TGCGCCAGCAGCTTGGAGGGCCCCGGGGACGAGCAGTACTTC.

This clonotype has a handful of counts. The chain joins TRBV18 to TRBJ1-4, with D tentatively TRBD1 (6 bases). The V and J ends lost 4 bases and 8 bases respectively, with 14 bases between them. Germline-derived CDR1 and CDR2 are KGHSH and LQKENI. This CDR3 contains 14 residues. CDR3 residues: CASSLSGDEEKLFF. The CDR3 region has the DNA TGTGCCAGCTCACTATCAGGGGACGAAGAAAAACTGTTTTTT.

A few counts support this clonotype. The chain combines TRBV12-3 or TRBV12-4 with TRBJ2-7, with TRBD2 matching over 7 bases. The CDR3 spans 16 residues. Losses at the gene ends were 7 bases for V and 1 base for J; bases not matched to a gene: 13. The CDR3 DNA reads TGTGCCAGCACCCCTTTAGGTCTAGCGGAATCCTACGAGCAGTACTTC. It specifies CASTPLGLAESYEQYF.

This clonotype was observed at least ten times. The chain recombines TRBV3-1 with TRBJ2-7; TRBD2 matches at 9 bases. Germline V gene lookup returns CDR1 LGHDT and CDR2 YNNKEL (reference sequence). Trimming removed 7 bases from V and 3 bases from J; junction bases left unmatched: 10. This CDR3 has 15 residues. CDR3: CASTRGSGGLYEQYF. In DNA form, the CDR3 reads TGTGCCAGCACCCGGGGGAGCGGGGGGCTCTACGAGCAGTACTTC.

V and J are TRBV6-4 and TRBJ1-4; TRBD1 agrees at 11 bases. This CDR3 comprises 17 residues. V lost 5 bases, J lost 6 bases, and 11 bases stayed unmatched. Germline V gene data show CDR1 as MRHNA and CDR2 as SNTAGT. The CDR3 sequence: CASSCPSPGQGDEKLFF. CDR3 coding DNA: TGTGCCAGCAGTTGCCCTTCACCGGGACAGGGGGATGAAAAACTGTTTTTT.

CDR3 coding DNA: TGCGCCAGCAGCTTGACCACTAGCGGTATAAAGTACAATGAGCAGTTCTTC. Amino acid sequence: CASSLTTSGIKYNEQFF. The rearrangement joins TRBV5-1 to TRBJ2-1, with 8 nucleotides matching TRBD2. This CDR3 comprises 17 residues. The J segment lost 4 bases and the V segment lost 1 base, leaving 10 bases of the junction unmatched. Germline V gene sequence: CDR1 SGHRS, CDR2 YFSETQ.

This chain's CDR3 is CASSLLGVWQRELGPYSYEQYF. For the CDR3, the DNA is TGTGCCAGCAGTTTACTAGGGGTATGGCAGCGGGAGCTCGGTCCTTACTCCTACGAGCAGTACTTC. The genes are TRBV28 and TRBJ2-7; 8 bases map to TRBD2. The CDR3 length is 22 residues. J gave up 0 bases and V 2 bases, and 24 bases lay outside the gene matches. The germline CDR1 and CDR2 sequences are MDHEN and SYDVKM.

This clonotype occurred many times. The V and J genes are TRBV6-5 and TRBJ2-7, with D perhaps TRBD1 or TRBD2 (5 bases each). This CDR3 is built from 15 residues. The germline gives CDR1 MNHEY, CDR2 SVGAGI. Trimming pared 2 bases from V and 0 bases from J, leaving 11 bases between. CDR3 coding DNA: TGTGCCAGCAGTTACGGGGGACGTGACTCCTACGAGCAGTACTTC. Its translation is CASSYGGRDSYEQYF.

The chain couples TRBV25-1 to TRBJ1-2, with a possible D match to TRBD1 (6 bases). The CDR3 runs 17 residues. CDR1 is MGHDK and CDR2 is SYGVNS in the germline V gene. Trimming left V 5 bases short and J 4 bases short, with 23 bases between. The CDR3 protein is CASSRPGHGNGTYGYTF. DNA for the CDR3: TGTGCCAGCAGTAGACCGGGACACGGTAACGGGACCTATGGCTACACCTTC.

This clonotype is medium-sized (0.01 to 0.1%) in the sample. The chain uses TRBV12-3 or TRBV12-4 and TRBJ2-3, with a possible D match to TRBD2 (6 bases). V lost 6 bases, J lost 2 bases, and 12 bases lay in between. CDR3 length: 14 residues. CDR3 bases: TGTGCCAGCAGCTTGGGACTGGACACAGATACGCAGTATTTT. It translates to CASSLGLDTDTQYF.

The J gene is TRBJ2-2, the V gene TRBV5-6; 7 bases are a match to TRBD2. The ends lost 4 bases at V and 6 bases at J; junction bases unmatched: 9. The CDR3 spans 15 residues. Germline assignment: CDR1 SGHDT and CDR2 YYEEEE. The CDR3: CASSPRREWSGELFF. The CDR3, as DNA: TGTGCCAGCAGCCCTAGGCGGGAGTGGTCCGGGGAGCTGTTTTTT.

In this sample, this clonotype turned up a few times. The chain recombines TRBV25-1 with TRBJ2-2; a weak D match, TRBD1 (6 bases). The CDR3 is 14 amino acids. Per germline, CDR1 MGHDK and CDR2 SYGVNS. V lost 4 bases and J lost 4, with 10 bases in between. CDR3 sequence: CASSGQGLTGELFF. For the CDR3, the DNA is TGTGCCAGCAGTGGCCAGGGGCTCACCGGGGAGCTGTTTTTT.

The CDR3 reads CASSTLSGANVLTF. Written as DNA, the CDR3 is TGTGCCAGCAGTACCCTCTCTGGGGCCAACGTCCTGACTTTC. This chain links TRBV6-1 with TRBJ2-6; D is uncertain. Germline-derived CDR1 and CDR2 are MNHNS and SASEGT. This CDR3 is 14 amino acids long. Trimming stripped 5 bases from V and 0 bases from J, with 5 bases between.

This clonotype was observed at least ten times. The J gene is TRBJ2-5, the V gene TRBV25-1; D is ambiguous. The CDR3 consists of 14 residues. The V gene lost 3 bases and the J gene lost 6 bases, with 14 bases spanning the gap. Germline V gene lookup returns CDR1 MGHDK and CDR2 SYGVNS. CDR3 DNA: TGTGCCAGCAGTGATCATAGTGGATCGAAGACCCAGTACTTC. This encodes CASSDHSGSKTQYF.

The chain has TRBV6-8 and TRBJ2-1; TRBD2 matches 10 bases. Losses at the gene ends were 9 bases for V and 5 bases for J; bases not matched to a gene: 19. Germline values: CDR1 MNHGY, CDR2 SAAAGT. The CDR3 extends over 18 amino acids. The CDR3 reads CARLERSRAGGPHNEQFF. CDR3 sequence (DNA): TGTGCCAGGCTTGAAAGATCCCGAGCGGGAGGGCCCCACAATGAGCAGTTCTTC.

The V call is TRBV20-1, the J call TRBJ2-1; TRBD2 might be the D (7 bases). V dropped 6 bases and J dropped 5 bases, with 23 bases sitting between them. This CDR3 spans 16 amino acids. Germline CDR1 DFQATT, CDR2 SNEGSKA (reference sequence). The CDR3 bases are TGCAGTGCCGTTAGGGGGGCATGGCGGGAGAACAATGAGCAGTTCTTC. It codes for CSAVRGAWRENNEQFF.

This clonotype showed up just a few times. The J gene is TRBJ1-1, the V gene TRBV12-3 or TRBV12-4, with D hard to call. The CDR3 spans 15 residues. V lost 3 bases and J 0 bases, leaving 11 bases between the germline ends. The CDR3 DNA reads as TGTGCCAGCAGTTTTACAGATTTCATGAACACTGAAGCTTTCTTT. This encodes CASSFTDFMNTEAFF.

The CDR3 loop reads CASSWTGTALGGVEQYF. For the CDR3, the DNA is TGCGCCAGCAGCTGGACCGGGACAGCTCTCGGCGGGGTAGAGCAGTACTTC. The chain employs TRBV5-1 and TRBJ2-7, with D maybe TRBD1 (7 bases). The CDR3 is made up of 17 amino acids. V was shortened by 3 bases and J by 7 bases, with 26 bases between the two germline ends. Germline CDR1 and CDR2: SGHRS and YFSETQ.

The rearrangement links TRBV6-5 to TRBJ2-3, with D possibly being TRBD1 (5 bases). This CDR3 contains 17 residues. V lost 3 bases to trimming and J lost 0 bases, with 16 bases between them. Germline V gene sequence: CDR1 MNHEY, CDR2 SVGAGI. The CDR3: CASSYTRYRSSTDTQYF. Here the CDR3 DNA reads TGTGCCAGCAGTTATACCCGTTACAGGAGTAGCACAGATACGCAGTATTTT.

The chain carries TRBV20-1 and TRBJ1-5; D unresolved. The CDR3 is made up of 14 amino acids. Trimming removed 1 base from V and 5 bases from J, with 12 bases in between. Germline V gene data show CDR1 as DFQATT and CDR2 as SNEGSKA (reference sequence). The CDR3 sequence is CSARATPVYQPQHF. Written as DNA, the CDR3 is TGCAGTGCTAGAGCTACACCCGTTTATCAGCCCCAGCATTTT.

This clonotype was recorded only once. The CDR3 sequence: CSVLGASGEQYF. The CDR3, as DNA: TGCAGCGTCCTGGGGGCGTCCGGCGAGCAGTACTTC. V usage is TRBV29-1 and J usage is TRBJ2-7; TRBD1 is a possible D gene (6 bases). This CDR3 is 12 amino acids long. Looked up from germline, CDR1 is SQVTM and CDR2 is ANQGSEA. The germline V and J ends were trimmed by 6 bases and 6 bases, with 15 bases remaining between them.

This clonotype was observed at least ten times. The V call is TRBV29-1, the J call TRBJ1-2, with D unclear. Per germline, CDR1 SQVTM and CDR2 ANQGSEA. The CDR3 spans 12 residues. Between the trimmed V and J ends, which lost 5 bases and 5 bases, there was a span of 12 bases. The CDR3 sequence is CSVIDPGYGYTF. The CDR3 DNA sequence: TGCAGCGTTATAGATCCCGGATATGGCTACACCTTC.

V gene TRBV10-2 combines with J gene TRBJ2-7; 10 positions agree with TRBD1. Per the germline V gene, CDR1 is WSHSY and CDR2 is SAAADI. The CDR3 runs 12 residues. Trimming cost V 7 bases and J 6 bases; bases outside gene matches: 3. The CDR3, as DNA: TGCGCCAGCACCGGACAGGGGGGCGAGCAGTACTTC. This codes for CASTGQGGEQYF.